What follows are 13 T cell receptor beta chains derived from one specimen sequenced in a study of blood T cell repertoires in COVID-19. The repertoire was sequenced with immunoSEQ multiplex PCR; TCRdb's copy has only in-frame clones and lacks some. The data contain roughly 84,000 clones, 75% to 85% of them seen just once; the ten biggest clones take up roughly 36%. The sample was peripheral blood. The origin of the receptors is a man between 60 and 75 years old with COVID-19, enrolled during active disease.

V gene TRBV14 combines with J gene TRBJ1-6; TRBD1 agrees at 7 bases. J gave up 4 bases and V 3 bases, and 24 bases lay outside the gene matches. Per the germline V gene, CDR1 is SGHDN and CDR2 is FVKESK. The CDR3 length is 22 residues. CDR3 sequence: CASSQWAGFLDRAGVYNSPLHF. CDR3 nucleotide sequence: TGTGCCAGCAGCCAGTGGGCAGGATTCCTCGACAGGGCTGGAGTTTATAATTCACCCCTCCACTTT.

The chain uses TRBV3-1 (or the pseudogene TRBV3-2) and TRBJ1-4; perhaps TRBD1 as D (5 bases). This CDR3 region has 13 residues. V lost 4 bases and J 7 bases, leaving 10 bases between the germline ends. Germline CDR1 is LGHDT and CDR2 is YNNKEL (reference sequence). The DNA for the CDR3 is TGTGCCAGCAGCCCGGACAATGGTGAAAAACTGTTTTTT. Residues: CASSPDNGEKLFF.

This rearrangement joins TRBV5-1 to TRBJ2-7; D uncertain. Germline V gene data show CDR1 as SGHRS and CDR2 as YFSETQ. V was pared by 0 bases and J by 3 bases, with 7 bases between. The CDR3 runs to 13 residues. Here the CDR3 reads CASSLGQFYEQYF. The CDR3 DNA is TGCGCCAGCAGCTTGGGTCAGTTCTACGAGCAGTACTTC.

This clone showed up just once. The chain carries TRBV5-8 and TRBJ2-5, with D uncertain. V dropped 4 bases and J dropped 5 bases, with 12 bases sitting between them. The CDR3 loop spans 13 amino acids. Germline CDR1 reads SGHTS; CDR2 reads YDEGEE. This chain's CDR3 is CASSRGQMETQYF. CDR3 DNA sequence: TGTGCCAGCAGCCGCGGCCAGATGGAGACCCAGTACTTC.

This clone was counted only a few times. The chain employs TRBV19 and TRBJ2-2, with 9 bases fitting TRBD2. The CDR3 consists of 15 residues. The V and J ends lost 3 bases and 6 bases, in that order; junction bases with no gene match: 5. The germline V gene has CDR1 LNHDA and CDR2 SQIVND (reference sequence). The CDR3 reads CASSIEAGGAGELFF. The CDR3 DNA sequence: TGTGCCAGTAGTATTGAGGCGGGAGGGGCCGGGGAGCTGTTTTTT.

The chain is built from TRBV7-9 and TRBJ1-1; the D is unclear. The V end was cut by 0 bases, the J end by 1 base, with 6 bases between. The CDR3 has 14 amino acids. CDR1 and CDR2 (germline): SEHNR, FQNEAQ (reference sequence). CDR3 nucleotides: TGTGCCAGCAGCTTAGCGGTCAGGAACACTGAAGCTTTCTTT. Translation: CASSLAVRNTEAFF.

Written as DNA, the CDR3 is TGTGCCAGCAGCGTCCGGGACTCTTTGTACCAAGAGACCCAGTACTTC. This sequence encodes CASSVRDSLYQETQYF. J is TRBJ2-5 and V is TRBV11-2; possible D gene TRBD2, 6 bases. CDR3 length: 16 amino acids. V shed 5 bases and J shed 0 bases, with 16 bases lying between them. Germline CDR1 is SGHAT and CDR2 is FQNNGV.

V usage is TRBV27 and J usage is TRBJ2-1; 9 bases align to TRBD2. Losses at the gene ends were 5 bases for V and 2 bases for J; bases not matched to a gene: 7. The CDR3 extends over 16 amino acids. Germline lookup yields CDR1 MNHEY and CDR2 SMNVEV (reference sequence). CDR3 in DNA: TGTGCCAGCAGTCCCGCGGGAGGGCTAACCTACAATGAGCAGTTCTTC. Translating it yields CASSPAGGLTYNEQFF.

The chain combines TRBV11-2 with TRBJ1-1; possible D gene TRBD1, 5 bases. This CDR3 is built from 14 residues. V was trimmed by 1 base and J by 8 bases, leaving 14 bases between them. Germline V gene lookup returns CDR1 SGHAT and CDR2 FQNNGV. The CDR3 loop is CASSLGRSAGEAFF. The CDR3 coding sequence is TGTGCCAGCAGCTTAGGTCGATCAGCAGGGGAAGCTTTCTTT.

The sample holds a few counts of this clone. V and J are TRBV19 and TRBJ2-2; D is uncertain. This CDR3 spans 12 amino acids. The germline V gene encodes CDR1 LNHDA and CDR2 SQIVND (reference sequence). With 8 bases removed from V and 0 bases from J, the gap between germline ends came to 4 bases. The CDR3 DNA sequence: TGTGCCAGTCCCGCGAACACCGGGGAGCTGTTTTTT. It yields the protein CASPANTGELFF.

This clone was observed once. This chain connects TRBV9 to TRBJ2-3; TRBD2 might be the D (6 bases). CDR3 length: 15 residues. Trimming left V 4 bases short and J 4 bases short, with 16 bases between. Germline values: CDR1 SGDLS, CDR2 YYNGEE. CDR3 loop: CASSTGGREADTQYF. The CDR3 nucleotides are TGTGCCAGCAGCACAGGAGGTAGGGAGGCAGATACGCAGTATTTT.

V gene TRBV4-1 combines with J gene TRBJ1-3; D is perhaps TRBD1 (5 bases). Germline V lookup: CDR1 MGHRA, CDR2 YSYEKL. The CDR3 spans 15 residues. V dropped 0 bases and J dropped 0 bases, with 6 bases sitting between them. The CDR3 spells CASSQDDSSGNTIYF. DNA of the CDR3: TGCGCCAGCAGCCAAGATGACAGCTCTGGAAACACCATATATTTT.

The chain combines TRBV20-1 with TRBJ1-2; D remains ambiguous. Germline assignment: CDR1 DFQATT and CDR2 SNEGSKA (reference sequence). This CDR3 is built from 13 residues. Trimming took off 3 bases at V and 0 bases at J, with 8 bases between the two ends. The CDR3 sequence is CSASNGTNYGYTF. The CDR3 region has the DNA TGCAGTGCTAGTAACGGTACTAACTATGGCTACACCTTC.